This T cell receptor (beta chain) was documented in a study of neoadjuvant anti-PD-1 for oral cavity cancer (dated by TCRdb to about 2021). The study in broad terms: Before undergoing curative-intent surgical resection, most patients got three to four biweekly nivolumab doses at 3 mg/kg. For patients who did not progress, a fourth nivolumab dose was given around day 43, followed by definitive surgical resection on days 50-56. Patients with complete response, partial response or stable disease by RECIST 1.1 were defined as responders, whereas patients with progression were defined as non-responders. A roughly 32% response rate was observed in the parent correlative cohort, in which around 13 patients were included.

Concerning this clone: Its antigen remains unidentified. No base qualities exist here, and no much larger clone lies one base off it.

Interpreted using the paper, the time point label stands for: before neoadjuvant nivolumab. The patients had newly diagnosed stage II-IVA oral cavity squamous cell carcinoma and had not received any prior systemic or radiation treatment. Everyone in the cohort had locally advanced, HPV-negative oral cavity squamous cell carcinoma. Peripheral blood mononuclear cells were analyzed directly and were not maintained or expanded in culture. The samples were drawn from a longitudinal correlative study tied to a single-arm phase II trial testing neoadjuvant nivolumab in oral cavity squamous cell carcinoma. Subject-matched pre- and post-treatment PBMCs and tumors from three responders and three non-responders underwent genomic DNA-based TCRbeta sequencing. Peripheral blood mononuclear cells were collected once before nivolumab treatment and again after treatment, at the time of surgery. The Maxwell RSC DNA from Cells kit was used to extract genomic DNA from PBMCs.

V trim: 9 bases; J trim: 4 bases; unmatched bases: 6. For CDR1 and CDR2, the germline V gene lists MNHNS and SASEGT. The CDR3 measures 13 amino acids from cysteine to phenylalanine. CDR3 DNA is the only sequence kept; it has 39 bases, read in frame from the first base. What the study reported, not specific to this receptor: A higher pretreatment blood Treg/Th17 ratio correlated with both higher pretreatment blood TCRbeta clonality and lower post-treatment tumor TCRbeta clonality. TCR analyses included only three patients per response group, and the authors called for larger cohorts for validation. After neoadjuvant nivolumab, significantly higher T cell clonality (Gini index) was found within PBMCs in non-responders than in responders.

PBMC libraries used mostly about 480 ng of input genomic DNA for deep sequencing, with six replicates per sample. TCRbeta libraries were prepared with the immunoSEQ hsTCRbeta kit according to the manufacturer's instructions. The completed libraries were mixed into a single pool at 3 nM, then sequenced with an Illumina NovaSeq 6000 S4 flow cell. Concerning the study's data processing: The immunoSEQ Analyzer was used for raw data preprocessing and quality control. The analysis was restricted to productive rearrangements, with each unique CDR3 amino acid sequence defining a clonotype. Repertoire clonality was estimated as the Gini-Simpson index, which was calculated using the R package tcR. Gini indices were compared with Student's t test, and associations with tumor size change were assessed by Pearson correlation. TCRdb stores this immuneACCESS table with in-frame sequences only. Part of the clones is absent; in the studies checked, under half of the shortfall reflects unresolved V genes, and no reason is known for the rest. D and trimming come from the DNA, and the V and J calls and clone size come from that table. The sample table contains 60,000 to 75,000 clones; only one count was recorded for around four fifths of them. The ten largest clones add up to around 3.2% of the sample.

This sequence was found in a person aged 35-80 years with oral cavity squamous cell carcinoma. The sequence is built from TRBV6-1 and TRBJ1-5; 7 central nucleotides agree with TRBD1. The input for sequencing was PBMCs, taken before nivolumab (anti-PD-1) treatment. CDR3 sequence: CASLRDSNQPQHF. The sequenced DNA is TGTGCCAGTTTGAGGGACAGTAATCAGCCCCAGCATTTT.